These 28 T cell receptor beta chains originate from one sample sequenced in a study of blood T cell repertoires in COVID-19. Clones were sequenced by immunoSEQ multiplex PCR, and TCRdb holds only the in-frame ones, with some missing. The repertoire has approximately 27,000 clones, roughly nine tenths of them found once; the top ten carry around 48%. The specimen was peripheral blood. These receptors were taken from a human donor with acute or convalescent COVID-19. The donor label of this sample is uncertain.

This rearrangement joins TRBV10-3 to TRBJ2-2, with 9 bases aligning to TRBD2. Germline assignment: CDR1 ENHRY and CDR2 SYGVKD. CDR3 length: 17 amino acids. V lost 5 bases, J lost 4 bases, and 11 bases stayed unmatched. Here the CDR3 reads CAISRGSGRSSTGELFF. The CDR3 nucleotides are TGTGCCATCAGTCGCGGTAGCGGGAGATCGAGCACCGGGGAGCTGTTTTTT.

The rearrangement uses TRBV27 and TRBJ1-2; tentatively, D is TRBD1 (5 bases). CDR3 length: 19 residues. Germline lookup yields CDR1 MNHEY and CDR2 SMNVEV (reference sequence). V shed 0 bases and J shed 1 base, with 21 bases lying between them. The CDR3, as DNA: TGTGCCAGCAGTTTATCGCTGCCGGCAGGGAACCTCAATAACTATGGCTACACCTTC. It translates to CASSLSLPAGNLNNYGYTF.

The chain recombines TRBV29-1 with TRBJ1-3; 12 nucleotides line up with TRBD1. The V and J ends lost 0 bases and 6 bases, in that order; junction bases with no gene match: 9. Germline V lookup: CDR1 SQVTM, CDR2 ANQGSEA. This CDR3 contains 17 residues. CDR3 DNA sequence: TGCAGCGTTGAAGAGCCGTCGGGACAGGGGGCAAAAAACACCATATATTTT. It yields the protein CSVEEPSGQGAKNTIYF.

This clone has only one observation. The V call is TRBV11-2, the J call TRBJ2-5; a possible D gene is TRBD2 (6 bases). CDR1 and CDR2 (germline): SGHAT, FQNNGV. This CDR3 has 15 amino acids. V was cut by 5 bases and J by 0 bases, with 13 bases left in between. CDR3 coding DNA: TGTGCCAGCAGCCGCCGGGACTCCCACCAAGAGACCCAGTACTTC. Protein sequence: CASSRRDSHQETQYF.

The J gene is TRBJ1-2, the V gene TRBV10-1; weak D call: TRBD1 (6 bases). This CDR3 spans 17 amino acids. V gave up 7 bases and J gave up 0 bases, with 21 bases separating them. Germline V CDR1 and CDR2: WNHNN, SYGVQD (reference sequence). The CDR3 bases are TGCGCCAGCAATTATGGGGGGGGGCCCATTCCTAACTATGGCTACACCTTC. This encodes CASNYGGGPIPNYGYTF.

The J gene is TRBJ2-3, the V gene TRBV18; no clear D. V shed 0 bases and J shed 5 bases, with 12 bases lying between them. This CDR3 has 15 residues. Germline V gene data show CDR1 as KGHSH and CDR2 as LQKENI. In DNA form, the CDR3 reads TGTGCCAGCTCACCACCTATTGCCCGAGGAGATACGCAGTATTTT. Its translation is CASSPPIARGDTQYF.

J is TRBJ2-1 and V is TRBV2; TRBD2 matches at 7 bases. CDR3 length: 15 amino acids. V trimming: 3 bases; J trimming: 2 bases; junction bases outside the gene matches: 4. Germline V lookup: CDR1 SNHLY, CDR2 FYNNEI. The CDR3 spells CASSDYGGTYNEQFF. The CDR3 coding sequence is TGTGCCAGCAGTGATTACGGGGGGACCTACAATGAGCAGTTCTTC.

V gene TRBV6-5 combines with J gene TRBJ1-3; D is unclear. The CDR3 runs to 14 residues. The V end was cut by 5 bases, the J end by 0 bases, with 8 bases between. Germline V gene sequence: CDR1 MNHEY, CDR2 SVGAGI. The CDR3 DNA follows: TGTGCCAGCAGTCGAGGCGACTCTGGAAACACCATATATTTT. Translating gives CASSRGDSGNTIYF.

This clone was recorded only once. The V call is TRBV5-1, the J call TRBJ2-3; 13 bases are shared with TRBD2. The CDR3 has 17 residues. Germline lookup yields CDR1 SGHRS and CDR2 YFSETQ. The junction had 5 bases not matched to a gene; V was cut back by 4 bases and J by 0 bases. The CDR3 DNA reads TGCGCCAGCAGCCGGGGACTAGCGGGGCTAAGCACAGATACGCAGTATTTT. Translating gives CASSRGLAGLSTDTQYF.

The chain couples TRBV5-4 to TRBJ2-5; D gene uncertain. Trimming stripped 4 bases from V and 1 base from J, with 5 bases between. Germline CDR1 SGHNT, CDR2 YYREEE (reference sequence). CDR3 size: 12 residues. As DNA, the CDR3 is TGTGCCAGCAGCCTACCCCAAGAGACCCAGTACTTC. Protein product: CASSLPQETQYF.

The J gene is TRBJ2-7, the V gene TRBV7-2, with TRBD1 as a possible D gene (6 bases). This CDR3 comprises 13 residues. The germline V gene encodes CDR1 SGHTA and CDR2 FQGNSA. The ends were cut back, 5 bases at V and 3 bases at J, with 11 bases in the middle. The CDR3 here is CASSKDRNYEQYF. The CDR3 DNA sequence: TGTGCCAGCAGCAAAGACAGGAACTACGAGCAGTACTTC.

The CDR3 DNA reads as TGCGCCAGCAGCTTGGGGTACAAGGGGGCAAGCTCTGGAAACACCATATATTTT. Translating gives CASSLGYKGASSGNTIYF. The V gene is TRBV5-1, the J gene TRBJ1-3; TRBD1 agrees at 7 bases. V trimming: 0 bases; J trimming: 0 bases; junction bases outside the gene matches: 9. This CDR3 region has 18 residues. Germline values: CDR1 SGHRS, CDR2 YFSETQ.

The V gene is TRBV7-6, the J gene TRBJ2-3, with 13 positions matching TRBD2. Germline V CDR1 and CDR2: SGHVS, FNYEAQ. Germline trimming cut 4 bases from V and 9 bases from J; bases unmatched to any gene: 13. The CDR3 consists of 17 residues. The CDR3 region has the DNA TGTGCCAGCAGCTCTCGGGGACTAGCGGGGATTGGCAGCACGCAGTATTTT. Protein: CASSSRGLAGIGSTQYF.

This sequence joins TRBV6-1 and TRBJ2-1, with D possibly being TRBD1 (5 bases). This CDR3 spans 15 amino acids. The ends were cut back, 1 base at V and 1 base at J, with 8 bases in the middle. CDR1 is MNHNS, CDR2 SASEGT, per germline. The CDR3 is CASSEDWTSYNEQFF. CDR3 coding DNA: TGTGCCAGCAGTGAAGATTGGACATCCTACAATGAGCAGTTCTTC.

V gene TRBV28 combines with J gene TRBJ2-3; 9 nucleotides line up with TRBD2. V was clipped by 5 bases and J by 1 base; unmatched bases: 4. The CDR3 runs to 15 residues. From germline, CDR1 is MDHEN and CDR2 SYDVKM. Written as DNA, the CDR3 is TGTGCCAGCAGTCTCCGACTAGCGGGCACAGATACGCAGTATTTT. This codes for CASSLRLAGTDTQYF.

V and J are TRBV24-1 and TRBJ2-3; 8 bases match TRBD2. Per germline, CDR1 KGHDR and CDR2 SFDVKD. This CDR3 comprises 15 residues. V shed 3 bases and J 4 bases; nucleotides not matched to a gene: 5. The CDR3 DNA is TGTGCCACCAGTGATCCCGGGAGGGTTTCAGATACGCAGTATTTT. This gives the protein CATSDPGRVSDTQYF.

This clone was counted once. The chain recombines TRBV2 with TRBJ2-1; 9 bases map to TRBD2. V was clipped by 9 bases and J by 8 bases; unmatched bases: 8. The CDR3 runs to 13 residues. The V gene's germline CDR1 is SNHLY and CDR2 FYNNEI. DNA of the CDR3: TGTGCCAGTGGCGGGAGGGCCCGGGATGAGCAGTTCTTC. Its protein product is CASGGRARDEQFF.

The chain couples TRBV5-6 to TRBJ1-6, with 9 nucleotides matching TRBD1. The V gene's germline CDR1 is SGHDT and CDR2 YYEEEE. This CDR3 has 17 residues. Germline trimming cut 2 bases from V and 6 bases from J; bases unmatched to any gene: 9. The CDR3 loop reads CASSFSGTGRGNSPLHF. The CDR3 DNA reads as TGTGCCAGCAGCTTCTCAGGGACAGGGAGGGGTAATTCACCCCTCCACTTT.

V and J are TRBV7-9 and TRBJ1-1; TRBD1 matches at 7 bases. Losses at the gene ends were 5 bases for V and 8 bases for J; bases not matched to a gene: 8. Germline CDR1 is SEHNR and CDR2 is FQNEAQ (reference sequence). This CDR3 comprises 13 residues. Here the CDR3 DNA reads TGTGCCAGCAGCGAGAGACAGGGTTCCGAAGCTTTCTTT. The encoded protein is CASSERQGSEAFF.

This clone is a singleton in its sample. V gene TRBV6-5 combines with J gene TRBJ1-6; 7 bases match TRBD1. V dropped 2 bases and J dropped 5; count of bases not matched to a gene: 0. The germline gives CDR1 MNHEY, CDR2 SVGAGI. The CDR3 sequence is 14 residues long. The CDR3 nucleotides are TGTGCCAGCAGTTACGGACAGGATAATTCACCCCTCCACTTT. As protein: CASSYGQDNSPLHF.

The V and J genes are TRBV4-2 and TRBJ1-2; 7 bases are shared with TRBD1. The length of the CDR3 is 15 residues. Germline CDR1 LGHNA, CDR2 YNFKEQ. With 3 bases clipped from V and 2 bases from J, the junction kept 6 bases outside the gene matches. The CDR3 protein is CASSHRDSLNYGYTF. DNA for the CDR3: TGTGCCAGCAGCCACAGGGACAGCTTAAACTATGGCTACACCTTC.

In this sample, this clone turned up a few times. The rearrangement uses TRBV9 and TRBJ1-2, with D unclear. CDR1 and CDR2 (germline): SGDLS, YYNGEE. Trimming left V 0 bases short and J 2 bases short, with 8 bases between. This CDR3 region has 14 residues. CDR3 loop: CASSVVPGNYGYTF. The DNA for the CDR3 is TGTGCCAGCAGCGTAGTTCCAGGAAACTATGGCTACACCTTC.

This chain connects TRBV27 to TRBJ2-7; 8 nucleotides agree with TRBD1. V lost 3 bases to trimming and J lost 1 base; unmatched junction nucleotides: 8. There are 16 residues in the CDR3. Germline-derived CDR1 and CDR2 are MNHEY and SMNVEV (reference sequence). For the CDR3, the DNA is TGTGCCAGCAGTTTGGGTTTCGGGACAGGTTCCTACGAGCAGTACTTC. It is translated as CASSLGFGTGSYEQYF.

The J gene is TRBJ2-5, the V gene TRBV4-1, with a possible D match to TRBD2 (7 bases). Looked up from germline, CDR1 is MGHRA and CDR2 is YSYEKL. The CDR3 is 17 residues long. V lost 4 bases to trimming and J lost 1 base, with 19 bases between them. The CDR3, as DNA: TGCGCCAGCAGCCTGACAGGAGCGGGGTACGCCCAAGAGACCCAGTACTTC. Encoded protein: CASSLTGAGYAQETQYF.

The chain employs TRBV9 and TRBJ1-2, with 7 bases lining up with TRBD1. Germline CDR1 reads SGDLS; CDR2 reads YYNGEE. V lost 4 bases and J lost 7; bases outside the gene matches: 10. This CDR3 comprises 14 residues. DNA for the CDR3: TGTGCCAGCAGCCAGGGCAGTCAGGGGGGTGGCTACACCTTC. Residues: CASSQGSQGGGYTF.

The rearrangement uses TRBV28 and TRBJ1-2; D is uncertain. This CDR3 comprises 14 residues. Per germline, CDR1 MDHEN and CDR2 SYDVKM. V dropped 5 bases and J dropped 4 bases, with 14 bases sitting between them. The CDR3 here is CASSRLVQRYGYTF. As DNA, the CDR3 is TGTGCCAGCAGTCGACTCGTCCAGCGCTATGGCTACACCTTC.

The chain recombines TRBV6-5 with TRBJ1-2; D is perhaps TRBD1 (6 bases). Germline values: CDR1 MNHEY, CDR2 SVGAGI. Trimming cost V 7 bases and J 10 bases, with 10 bases left between them. This CDR3 comprises 10 residues. The CDR3 sequence: CASKTGDYTF. DNA of the CDR3: TGTGCCAGCAAGACAGGCGACTACACCTTC.

J is TRBJ2-3 and V is TRBV5-1, with 16 bases identical to TRBD2. CDR1 and CDR2 from the germline V gene are SGHRS and YFSETQ. Trimming removed 4 bases from V and 10 bases from J; junction bases left unmatched: 15. The CDR3 covers 18 residues. CDR3 in amino acids: CASSGPGTSGGAASSQYF. The CDR3 DNA follows: TGCGCCAGCAGCGGGCCCGGGACTAGCGGGGGGGCAGCGTCATCGCAGTATTTT.